These 5 T cell receptor beta chains were all obtained from the same sample, sequenced in a study of control samples from healthy donors and cancer patients. TCRdb's table, derived via immunoSEQ multiplex PCR, lists solely in-frame clones and lacks some. The profile covers about 80,000 clones, with over 85% appearing a single time and less than 7% taken by the ten largest. The sequenced sample was blood. The receptors originated from a man aged 50 to 59 in good health.

This chain links TRBV18 with TRBJ2-3, with D unclear. CDR1 is KGHSH, CDR2 LQKENI, per germline. The CDR3 consists of 16 residues. The V end was cut by 2 bases, the J end by 0 bases, with 12 bases between. CDR3: CASSPGAQPSTDTQYF. The CDR3 coding sequence is TGTGCCAGCTCACCAGGAGCACAGCCCAGCACAGATACGCAGTATTTT. The full variable domain, rest sourced from reference TRBV18 and TRBJ2-3, is NAGVMQNPRHLVRRRGQEARLRCSPMKGHSHVYWYRQLPEEGLKFMVYLQKENIIDESGMPKERFSAEFPKEGPSILRIQQVVRGDSAAYFCASSPGAQPSTDTQYFGPGTRLTVL.

This chain uses TRBV7-9 with TRBJ2-1, with TRBD2 identical over 8 bases. J lost 8 bases, V lost 4 bases, and 4 bases had no gene match. The CDR3 consists of 13 residues. Germline V gives CDR1 SEHNR, CDR2 FQNEAQ (reference sequence). The CDR3 spells CASSYPGGYEQFF. DNA for the CDR3: TGTGCCAGCAGCTACCCGGGGGGGTATGAGCAGTTCTTC.

The V call is TRBV18, the J call TRBJ2-3; D may be TRBD2 (5 bases). Between the trimmed V and J ends, which lost 3 bases and 6 bases, there was a span of 10 bases. The CDR3 runs to 13 residues. Per the germline V gene, CDR1 is KGHSH and CDR2 is LQKENI. The CDR3 DNA follows: TGTGCCAGCTCACCGGCGGGTGGGGATACGCAGTATTTT. Its translation is CASSPAGGDTQYF.

CDR3 sequence reads: CASSLFSDADTQYF. CDR3 coding DNA: TGCGCCAGCAGCCTATTTTCAGACGCAGATACGCAGTATTTT. J is TRBJ2-3 and V is TRBV5-1; D is undetermined. The CDR3 totals 14 residues. In germline, CDR1 is SGHRS, CDR2 YFSETQ. Trimming took 4 bases from V and 4 from J, leaving 13 bases between them.

This chain connects TRBV3-1 (or the pseudogene TRBV3-2) to TRBJ1-2, with D tentatively TRBD1 (5 bases). The CDR3 contains 12 residues. Trimming cost V 0 bases and J 8 bases, with 7 bases left between them. CDR1 and CDR2 (germline): LGHDT, YNNKEL (reference sequence). The CDR3 DNA is TGTGCCAGCAGCCAAGACGGGGGGGGCTACACCTTC. It yields the protein CASSQDGGGYTF.